Here is one TCR beta chain with its context. With 2 bases clipped from V and 4 bases from J, the junction kept 7 bases outside the gene matches. CDR3 length equals 16 residues. The germline gives CDR1 ENHRY, CDR2 SYGVKD. From mRNA, alpha and beta CDR3 regions were amplified using semiquantitative ARM-PCR. Exponential amplification used communal superprimers after tagged nested gene-specific primers in ARM-PCR. Exonuclease cleared nested primers, then first-round products were reamplified. TCRdb ran MiXCR on the multiplex PCR reads and lists one entry per CDR3 protein. The table has fewer than 3,500 distinct CDR3 sequences, 70% to 85% seen once. The data were taken from a study of relationships among human T cell subsets.

The chain couples TRBV10-3 to TRBJ2-1, with 8 bases identical to TRBD2. This sequence was found in a man aged 40-49 years in good health. Material for sequencing was total T cells sorted from blood. In DNA form, the CDR3 reads TGTGCCATCAGTGAGATTCGACTAGCGCTTTACAATGAGCAGTTCTTC. Translated: CAISEIRLALYNEQFF.